This T cell receptor (beta chain) was identified during a study of OX40 agonist ivuxolimab in advanced cancers. Study at large: Ivuxolimab, an agonistic anti-OX40 (CD134) antibody, was given to patients. Patients achieving partial responses numbered three: one hepatocellular carcinoma case and two cutaneous melanoma cases. Past anti-PD-1, anti-PD-L1 or anti-CTLA-4 therapy was accepted, and 40% had received some.

The CDR3 loop spans 15 amino acids. Germline assignment: CDR1 SNHLY and CDR2 FYNNEI. Unmatched junction bases numbered 2, after V lost 3 bases and J lost 0 bases. Assay used: immunoSEQ multiplex PCR; TCRdb lists only in-frame clones, some missing. The sample records 97,000 or so clones, 90% being singletons. Autoimmune disease history or systemic immunosuppression excluded patients. The clonotype was recovered from an adult with an advanced solid tumor such as melanoma, head and neck, liver or kidney cancer. Sequenced here: CD4+ or CD8+ T cells sorted from blood, sampled in a trial of the OX40 agonist ivuxolimab. V is TRBV2 and J is TRBJ1-5, with 7 bases lining up with TRBD1. CDR3: CASSEGQYSNQPQHF. CDR3 sequence (DNA): TGTGCCAGCAGTGAGGGACAGTATAGCAATCAGCCCCAGCATTTT.